The present T cell receptor (beta chain) was sequenced within a study of OX40 agonist ivuxolimab in advanced cancers. The V segment lost 3 bases and the J segment 8 bases; nucleotides outside the gene matches: 9. Germline V gene lookup returns CDR1 SGDLS and CDR2 YYNGEE. The CDR3 has 15 residues. Clones were sequenced by immunoSEQ multiplex PCR, and TCRdb holds only the in-frame ones, with some missing. Of tens of thousands of clones listed, under 95% were seen once; the top ten hold 13% to 15%. The TCR originated in an adult with an advanced solid tumor such as melanoma, head and neck, liver or kidney cancer. The sample consisted of CD4+ or CD8+ T cells sorted from blood, taken in a trial of the OX40 agonist ivuxolimab. The chain recombines TRBV9 with TRBJ2-1, with 9 bases lining up with TRBD1. DNA for the CDR3: TGTGCCAGCAGCGGATCGGACAGGGGTGATGATGAGCAGTTCTTC. It encodes CASSGSDRGDDEQFF. Complete variable domain (other parts from reference TRBV9 and TRBJ2-1): DSGVTQTPKHLITATGQRVTLRCSPRSGDLSVYWYQQSLDQGLQFLIQYYNGEERAKGNILERFSAQQFPDLHSELNLSSLELGDSALYFCASSGSDRGDDEQFFGPGTRLTVL.